This TCR beta chain was sequenced in a study of monozygotic twins with inflammatory bowel disease. General study findings and limits: Sharing of clonotypes with others was lower in IBD patients than in healthy twins, and this was especially so with disease activity. Patients with IBD had less TCRbeta diversity (inverse Simpson) than their healthy co-twins.

In the case of this clonotype: Its antigen is not identified.

TCRdb reprocessed the 5' RACE reads and keeps a single row for each CDR3 protein, giving no DNA. The sample totals over 350,000 distinct CDR3 sequences. The CDR3 has 15 residues. Per the germline V gene, CDR1 is SGHTA and CDR2 is FQGNSA. With no T cell sorting beforehand, total RNA was isolated from whole blood. Sequencing was carried out using blood. The clonotype comes from a human donor with ulcerative colitis or Crohn's disease, or a healthy co-twin of an affected twin (not recorded which). The chain carries TRBV7-2 and TRBJ1-5; the TCRdb D gene call, TRBD1, has no DNA to confirm it. CDR3 residues: CASSLGDRANRPQHF.